This T cell receptor (beta chain) came from a study of OX40 agonist ivuxolimab in advanced cancers. Looking at the study overall: Ivuxolimab doses were 0.01, 0.1, 0.3, 1.5, 3 or 10 mg/kg every 2 weeks. Hepatocellular carcinoma, melanoma, renal cell or head and neck cancer was diagnosed in the dose-escalation patients.

The table came from immunoSEQ multiplex PCR; TCRdb's copy has only in-frame clones and leaves some out. The sample holds roughly 25,000 clones; 65% to 80% are singletons and the top ten take about 14%. This clone came up once. This CDR3 is 18 amino acids long. The germline V gene encodes CDR1 SQVTM and CDR2 ANQGSEA. V shed 0 bases and J 2 bases; nucleotides not matched to a gene: 14. The source material was CD4+ or CD8+ T cells sorted from blood, sampled in a trial of the OX40 agonist ivuxolimab. V is TRBV29-1 and J is TRBJ2-3; 7 bases map to TRBD1. This TCR was recovered from an adult with an advanced solid tumor such as melanoma, head and neck, liver or kidney cancer. DNA for the CDR3: TGCAGCGTTGAAGATCTTCGTTGGGACAGCTCCTCCACAGATACGCAGTATTTT. Its translation is CSVEDLRWDSSSTDTQYF.